Sequencing of this T cell receptor beta chain was carried out in a study of blood T cell repertoires in COVID-19. In the study overall: Acute-phase and convalescent COVID-19 samples originated in the United States, Italy and Spain. PBMCs, B-cell-depleted T cells, or T cells were the source of the cDNA or gDNA that made up the material.

Clones were sequenced by immunoSEQ multiplex PCR, and TCRdb holds only the in-frame ones, with some missing. The repertoire holds some 380,000 clones, with 70% to 90% as singletons. Membership in each cohort depended on participant-reported clinical history. Sequencing input: PBMCs or T cells enriched from blood (not recorded which). This receptor was taken from a man aged 25 to 40 who had recovered from COVID-19.

CDR3 region: CASSLSQGLSYGYTF. CDR3 nucleotides: TGTGCCAGCAGTCTAAGCCAGGGGCTGAGCTATGGCTACACCTTC. V and J are TRBV6-2 or TRBV6-3 and TRBJ1-2; TRBD1 is a possible D gene (6 bases). Trimming removed 5 bases at V and 4 bases at J, with 17 bases between. Germline CDR1 MNHEY, CDR2 SVGEGT. There are 15 residues in the CDR3.